The rows below give T cell receptor beta chains drawn from one sample of a study of pediatric ulcerative colitis. TCRdb's table, derived via immunoSEQ multiplex PCR, lists solely in-frame clones and lacks some. This table holds 10,000 to 12,000 clones, 82% found once. Sequenced input: gut tissue. These receptors originate from a girl aged 5 to 17 who was a control in a study of pediatric ulcerative colitis. CDR3s include the opening cysteine and the closing phenylalanine or tryptophan. Fields, in order: D gene, clone size, CDR3 length, J gene, V gene, CDR3 protein, CDR3 DNA. The D gene is left open where the match is weak. The listing skips clone size in some rows; elsewhere it reads once, few, many or a size class.

TRBD2,.,17,TRBJ2-2,TRBV18,CASSPMRLAGEPGELFF,TGTGCCAGCTCACCAATGAGGCTAGCGGGAGAGCCCGGGGAGCTGTTTTTT
.,.,14,TRBJ2-1,TRBV7-3,CASSLTRDYNEQFF,TGTGCCAGCAGCTTAACTCGGGACTACAATGAGCAGTTCTTC
.,.,14,TRBJ2-2,TRBV7-9,CASSSETNTGELFF,TGTGCCAGCAGCTCCGAAACGAACACCGGGGAGCTGTTTTTT
.,.,17,TRBJ2-2,TRBV4-1,CASSPLIGGVEFGELFF,TGCGCCAGCAGCCCTTTAATCGGGGGAGTGGAGTTCGGGGAGCTGTTTTTT
.,once,14,TRBJ1-2,TRBV28,CASRRSRRDYGYTF,TGTGCCAGCAGACGGTCTCGGAGGGACTATGGCTACACCTTC
.,.,15,TRBJ2-7,TRBV6-1,CASSLFVATSYEQYF,TGTGCCAGCAGCCTCTTCGTAGCGACCTCGTACGAGCAGTACTTC
TRBD1,.,14,TRBJ1-1,TRBV15,CATRDRVENTEAFF,TGTGCCACCAGGGACAGGGTGGAGAACACTGAAGCTTTCTTT
.,.,15,TRBJ2-7,TRBV15,CATSRGGAGTYEQYF,TGTGCCACCAGCAGGGGGGGGGCAGGGACCTACGAGCAGTACTTC
TRBD1,.,13,TRBJ1-1,TRBV2,CASSSDRGNLAFF,TGTGCCAGCAGTTCGGACAGGGGAAATTTAGCTTTCTTT
.,.,16,TRBJ2-1,TRBV21-1,CASPNSGRKSYNEQFF,TGTGCCAGCCCCAACAGCGGGAGGAAGTCCTACAATGAGCAGTTCTTC
.,.,17,TRBJ2-6,TRBV7-9,CASSSSRWGSGANVLTF,TGTGCCAGCAGTTCCTCCCGTTGGGGCTCTGGGGCCAACGTCCTGACTTTC
TRBD2,.,15,TRBJ2-3,TRBV30,CAWSVLAGPTDTQYF,TGTGCCTGGAGTGTACTAGCGGGACCCACAGATACGCAGTATTTT
TRBD1,once,16,TRBJ2-7,TRBV5-1,CASSFRTGGLTYEQYF,TGCGCCAGCAGCTTTCGGACAGGGGGCCTGACCTACGAGCAGTACTTC
.,.,15,TRBJ1-1,TRBV9,CASSVGGRGITEAFF,TGTGCCAGCAGCGTAGGGGGAAGGGGTATCACTGAAGCTTTCTTT
.,.,13,TRBJ1-5,TRBV30,CAWTGLKGQPQHF,TGTGCCTGGACAGGGTTAAAAGGTCAGCCCCAGCATTTT
.,.,14,TRBJ2-1,TRBV5-1,CASSFGVTYNEQFF,TGCGCCAGCAGCTTTGGGGTTACCTACAATGAGCAGTTCTTC
TRBD1,.,17,TRBJ2-6,TRBV5-6,CASSEGTGGSGANVLTF,TGTGCCAGCAGCGAAGGGACAGGGGGCTCTGGGGCCAACGTCCTGACTTTC
.,few,14,TRBJ1-5,TRBV7-6,CASSLAPSNQPQHF,TGTGCCAGCAGCCTGGCCCCTAGCAATCAGCCCCAGCATTTT
TRBD1,.,13,TRBJ2-7,TRBV18,CASSAGQESEQYF,TGTGCCAGCTCAGCGGGACAGGAGAGCGAGCAGTACTTC
.,.,14,TRBJ1-1,TRBV11-2,CASSLNSPYTEAFF,TGTGCCAGCAGCTTGAACTCCCCATACACTGAAGCTTTCTTT
TRBD2,.,15,TRBJ2-1,TRBV2,CASSEWLAGPNEQFF,TGTGCCAGCAGTGAATGGCTAGCGGGCCCCAATGAGCAGTTCTTC
.,.,14,TRBJ1-2,TRBV7-2,CASSLDAGVYGYTF,TGTGCCAGCAGCTTAGATGCAGGGGTCTATGGCTACACCTTC
.,.,14,TRBJ2-2,TRBV6-1,CASRGNSRAGELFF,TGTGCCAGCAGGGGGAACAGCAGAGCCGGGGAGCTGTTTTTT
.,.,15,TRBJ2-5,TRBV18,CASSPAASIKETQYF,TGTGCCAGCTCACCAGCGGCATCAATCAAAGAGACCCAGTACTTC
.,.,15,TRBJ2-3,TRBV6-4,CASSDSAGSTDTQYF,TGTGCCAGCAGTGACAGCGCGGGGAGCACAGATACGCAGTATTTT
TRBD2,.,15,TRBJ2-1,TRBV7-2,CASSFLAGGPNEQFF,TGTGCCAGCAGCTTTTTAGCGGGAGGGCCGAATGAGCAGTTCTTC
TRBD1,.,14,TRBJ1-2,TRBV12-5,CASGGQGDKDGYTF,TGTGCTAGTGGGGGACAGGGGGATAAGGATGGCTACACCTTC
.,.,17,TRBJ2-1,TRBV27,CASSLIHASFSYNEQFF,TGTGCCAGCAGTTTAATTCATGCTAGCTTCTCCTACAATGAGCAGTTCTTC
.,.,13,TRBJ1-1,TRBV4-1,CASSFSTGTGAFF,TGCGCCAGCAGCTTCTCGACAGGAACGGGAGCTTTCTTT
.,.,15,TRBJ2-3,TRBV2,CASSGRTGGTDTQYF,TGTGCCAGCAGTGGCCGGACGGGAGGCACAGATACGCAGTATTTT
TRBD1,.,14,TRBJ2-5,TRBV30,CAWSEGQGIETQYF,TGTGCCTGGAGTGAAGGACAGGGGATAGAGACCCAGTACTTC
.,.,15,TRBJ2-1,TRBV5-6,CASSLDSLTGNEQFF,TGTGCCAGCAGCTTGGACAGCCTGACGGGAAATGAGCAGTTCTTC
.,.,15,TRBJ2-2,TRBV29-1,CSVDFGHSNTGELFF,TGCAGCGTTGATTTTGGTCATTCGAACACCGGGGAGCTGTTTTTT
TRBD1,.,14,TRBJ1-2,TRBV29-1,CSVSGTGNAYGYTF,TGCAGCGTATCCGGGACAGGGAATGCCTATGGCTACACCTTC
TRBD2,once,17,TRBJ2-3,TRBV7-9,CASSLGLTSGRIGTQYF,TGTGCCAGCAGCTTAGGTCTTACTAGCGGGAGAATCGGCACGCAGTATTTT
TRBD2,.,15,TRBJ2-3,TRBV6-5,CASSRTSGNENTQYF,TGTGCCAGCAGTCGGACTAGCGGGAACGAAAATACGCAGTATTTT
TRBD1,.,16,TRBJ1-2,TRBV4-1,CASSQPAGQGVYGYTF,TGCGCCAGCAGCCAGCCGGCGGGACAGGGGGTGTATGGCTACACCTTC
.,once,15,TRBJ1-3,TRBV21-1,CASSIDRVPGNTIYF,TGTGCCAGCAGCATAGACAGGGTCCCAGGAAACACCATATATTTT
.,once,16,TRBJ1-3,TRBV7-9,CASSLGQVSSGNTIYF,TGTGCCAGCAGCTTAGGGCAGGTTTCCTCTGGAAACACCATATATTTT
.,.,14,TRBJ2-7,TRBV10-3,CAISEPEKIYEQYF,TGTGCCATCAGTGAGCCCGAGAAGATCTACGAGCAGTACTTC
.,.,15,TRBJ2-1,TRBV10-1,CASSERDPTYNEQFF,TGCGCCAGCAGTGAGCGGGACCCTACCTACAATGAGCAGTTCTTC
.,.,18,TRBJ2-1,TRBV4-1,CASSPGQWWDFTLNEQFF,TGCGCCAGCAGCCCTGGACAATGGTGGGATTTTACTCTGAATGAGCAGTTCTTC
.,.,16,TRBJ2-3,TRBV2,CASKISGAVLTDTQYF,TGTGCCAGCAAGATTAGTGGCGCAGTTCTCACAGATACGCAGTATTTT
.,.,18,TRBJ2-7,TRBV21-1,CASSKNHLGRASSYEQYF,TGTGCCAGCAGCAAAAATCACTTGGGGCGGGCGAGCTCCTACGAGCAGTACTTC
.,few,15,TRBJ1-5,TRBV28,CASSPTPRRGLHRHF,TGTGCCAGCAGTCCAACCCCGCGGAGGGGCCTCCATCGGCATTTT